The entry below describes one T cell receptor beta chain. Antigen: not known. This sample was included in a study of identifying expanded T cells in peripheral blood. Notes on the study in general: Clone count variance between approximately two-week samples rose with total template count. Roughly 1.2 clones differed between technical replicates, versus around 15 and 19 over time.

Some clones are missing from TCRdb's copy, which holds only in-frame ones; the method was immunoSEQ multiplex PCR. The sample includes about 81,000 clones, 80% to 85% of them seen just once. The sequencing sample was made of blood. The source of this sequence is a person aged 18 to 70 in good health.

CDR3 sequence reads: CASRFRGGSSGNTIYF. CDR3 nucleotide sequence: TGTGCCAGCAGATTTAGGGGGGGATCCTCTGGAAACACCATATATTTT. The genes are TRBV7-9 and TRBJ1-3, with D tentatively TRBD1 (6 bases). The CDR3 spans 16 residues. CDR1 is SEHNR, CDR2 FQNEAQ, per germline (reference sequence). Trimming took 6 bases from V and 0 from J, leaving 15 bases between them.